This record covers a single TCR beta chain. Libraries were prepared by immunoSEQ multiplex PCR; TCRdb keeps only in-frame clonotypes and omits some of them. The repertoire holds roughly 150,000 clones, about 80% seen once, with approximately 10% in the top ten. The sample comes from a study of blood T cell repertoires in COVID-19. Turning to the study itself: In each case, the material was cDNA or gDNA derived from T cells, B-cell-depleted T cells, or PBMCs.

The germline V gene has CDR1 GTSNPN and CDR2 SVGIG (reference sequence). The CDR3 has 12 amino acids. Sequencing was done on a sample of peripheral blood. This TCR was sampled from a man aged 70-80 years with active or convalescent COVID-19. This chain uses TRBV30 with TRBJ1-1; 9 nucleotides align to TRBD1. CDR3 nucleotide sequence: TGTGGCGGGGACAGGGTCAACACTGAAGCTTTCTTT. Translation: CGGDRVNTEAFF.